The T cell receptor beta chain described here comes from a study of blood T cell repertoires in COVID-19. Turning to the study itself: COVID-19 samples from acute and convalescent phases originated in the United States, Italy and Spain. Nucleic acid was either cDNA or gDNA, and it came from T cells, B-cell-depleted T cells, or PBMCs.

In the original processing: Estimation of nucleated cell counts relied on the amplification of reference gene primers. Libraries were prepared by immunoSEQ multiplex PCR; TCRdb keeps only in-frame clonotypes and omits some of them. D and trimming were read from the DNA, whereas the V and J calls and clone size are those reported in that table. The sample yields fewer than 300,000 clones, about 85% seen once. This clone was seen a single time. Sequencing input: peripheral blood. This clonotype originated in a human donor in a cohort sampled during active COVID-19.

The CDR3 sequence is CASSSPRGRDTQYF. DNA of the CDR3: TGTGCCAGCAGTTCACCCAGGGGGCGAGATACGCAGTATTTT. The chain uses TRBV6-5 and TRBJ2-3, with 8 bases that match TRBD1. The ends lost 4 bases at V and 5 bases at J; junction bases unmatched: 5. Germline assignment: CDR1 MNHEY and CDR2 SVGAGI. There are 14 residues in the CDR3.